What follows describes a single T cell receptor (beta chain). With V trimmed by 3 bases and J by 6 bases, 12 bases remained unmatched. The CDR3 is 17 residues long. Per germline, CDR1 SGHDT and CDR2 YYEEEE. This entry is derived from a study of cytomegalovirus exposure and HLA in healthy donors. PCR used 60 Vbeta primers and 13 Jbeta primers. Assay: immunoSEQ multiplex PCR; the TCRdb copy retains only in-frame clones and omits some. Of about 110,000 clones listed, roughly 79% are singletons. The sample was PBMCs. The genes are TRBV5-6 and TRBJ2-2; TRBD2 matches at 9 bases. The sequence derives from a woman between 50 and 59 years old in good health and CMV-seropositive. The DNA of the CDR3 is TGTGCCAGCAGCTCGTACCTCTCGCGGGAGGGGGCCGGGGAGCTGTTTTTT. Amino acids: CASSSYLSREGAGELFF.